The 2 T cell receptor beta chains below come from one sample, sequenced in a study of control samples from healthy donors and cancer patients (dated by TCRdb to the early 2020s). Receptors were amplified or captured by the immunoSEQ multiplex PCR assay. Not all clones reach the TCRdb copy of this immuneACCESS table, which keeps in-frame sequences only. Checked studies attribute under half of the gap to unresolved V genes and leave the rest unexplained. Recorded for this sample are 100,000 to 120,000 clones; 80% to 90% of them occurred a single time. The biggest ten clones account for 13% of the sample. The sequenced sample consisted of blood. Source of these receptors: a woman between 50 and 59 years old in good health.

The genes are TRBV28 and TRBJ2-2, with D uncertain. The ends were cut back, 5 bases at V and 5 bases at J, with 12 bases in the middle. The germline CDR1 and CDR2 sequences are MDHEN and SYDVKM. This CDR3 is 14 amino acids long. DNA for the CDR3: TGTGCCAGCAGTATTAGAAACCCAACCGGGGAGCTGTTTTTT. It yields the protein CASSIRNPTGELFF. Drawing the rest from reference TRBV28 and TRBJ2-2, the complete variable domain is DVKVTQSSRYLVKRTGEKVFLECVQDMDHENMFWYRQDPGLGLRLIYFSYDVKMKEKGDIPEGYSVSREKKERFSLILESASTNQTSMYLCASSIRNPTGELFFGEGSRLTVL.

V and J are TRBV14 and TRBJ1-1; no clear D gene. There are 13 residues in the CDR3. Trimming took off 0 bases at V and 6 bases at J, with 8 bases between the two ends. Germline loops: CDR1 SGHDN, CDR2 FVKESK. The CDR3: CASSQDLTAEAFF. In DNA form, the CDR3 reads TGTGCCAGCAGCCAAGATCTTACGGCTGAAGCTTTCTTT.